Reported below is one T cell receptor beta chain. This sample stems from a study of OX40 agonist ivuxolimab in advanced cancers. On the study more broadly: Ivuxolimab, an agonistic anti-OX40 (CD134) antibody, was given to patients.

The CDR3 is 15 amino acids. This table comes from immunoSEQ multiplex PCR, and its TCRdb copy is limited to in-frame clones, with some not included. This table holds approximately 74,000 clones, 80% to 95% found once. The rearrangement links TRBV1 to TRBJ2-5; the table's D gene call, TRBD2, was not cross checked with the DNA. TRBV1 is a known pseudogene. Source: CD4+ or CD8+ T cells sorted from blood, taken in a trial of the OX40 agonist ivuxolimab. The TCR comes from an adult with an advanced solid tumor such as melanoma, head and neck, liver or kidney cancer. The CDR3 DNA is TGCACCAGCAGCTTTTTTAGCGGGATGCGTGAGACCCAGTACTTC. Its protein product is CTSSFFSGMRETQYF.